The rows below give T cell receptor beta chains drawn from one sample of a study of CD8+CD57+ T cells in acquired aplastic anemia. TCRdb re-derived calls from the reads in MiXCR, one entry per CDR3 protein. The sample records about 160,000 distinct CDR3 sequences, 45% to 55% being singletons. The sequenced sample consisted of sorted CD4+, CD8+, or CD8+CD57+ T cells (not recorded which) from PBMCs. The source is a human donor with aplastic anemia. The conserved cysteine and the conserved F or W are not part of the CDR3 here. A D gene is named only where the DNA matches it firmly.

TRBD1	TRBV9	ASSPGGGDYGYT
TRBD1	TRBV6-1	ASRTGNGDNEQF
NA	TRBV11-3	ASSLDLGERF
NA	TRBV10-2	ASRGPQETQY
TRBD1	TRBV9	ASSPQTGEGTEAF
NA	TRBV5-1	ASSLDGGRTYEQY
NA	TRBV12-3/TRBV12-4	ASSWVDSYEQY
NA	TRBV20-1	SANVLT
TRBD2	TRBV20-1	SAEGLAASTDTQY
NA	TRBV6-4	ASSGDGYYEQY